Here is one T cell receptor beta chain with its context. This sample stems from a study of OX40 agonist ivuxolimab in advanced cancers. Germline CDR1 is MNHNY and CDR2 is SVGAGI (reference sequence). The CDR3 spans 16 residues. The J segment lost 6 bases and the V segment lost 2 bases, leaving 8 bases of the junction unmatched. Method: immunoSEQ multiplex PCR; TCRdb's copy keeps in-frame clones and lacks some. Here the sample spans 48,000 or so clones, roughly 89% being singletons. Researchers took blood at baseline, on cycle 4 day 1, and on cycle 7 day 1. The receptor's source is an adult with an advanced solid tumor such as melanoma, head and neck, liver or kidney cancer. The sample consisted of CD4+ or CD8+ T cells sorted from blood, taken in a trial of the OX40 agonist ivuxolimab. This rearrangement joins TRBV6-6 to TRBJ2-1; TRBD1 agrees at 9 bases. The CDR3 reads CASSYQGQGIRNEQFF. The DNA for the CDR3 is TGTGCCAGCAGTTACCAGGGACAGGGCATCCGCAATGAGCAGTTCTTC.